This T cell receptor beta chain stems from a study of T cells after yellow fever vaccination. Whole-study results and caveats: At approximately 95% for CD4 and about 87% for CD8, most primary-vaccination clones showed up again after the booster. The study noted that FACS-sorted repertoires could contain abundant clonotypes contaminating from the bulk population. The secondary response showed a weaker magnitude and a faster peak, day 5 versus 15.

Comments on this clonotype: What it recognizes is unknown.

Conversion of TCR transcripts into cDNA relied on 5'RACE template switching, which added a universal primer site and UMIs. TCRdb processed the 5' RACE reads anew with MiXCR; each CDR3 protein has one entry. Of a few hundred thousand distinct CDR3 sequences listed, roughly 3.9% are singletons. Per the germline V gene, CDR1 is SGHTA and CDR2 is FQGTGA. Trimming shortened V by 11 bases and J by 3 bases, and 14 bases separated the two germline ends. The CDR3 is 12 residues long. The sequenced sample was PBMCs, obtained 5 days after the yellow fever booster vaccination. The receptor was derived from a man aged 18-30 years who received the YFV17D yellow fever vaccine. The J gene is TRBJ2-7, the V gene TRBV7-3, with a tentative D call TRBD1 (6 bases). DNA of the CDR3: TGTGCCGTATATTGCAGGGGCTACGAGCAGTACGTC. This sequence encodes CAVYCRGYEQYV.